The sequence of this T cell receptor beta chain was determined in a study of T-cell memory formation after mild COVID-19. TCRalpha and TCRbeta libraries used 5'RACE with constant-segment primers and UMIs. Each CDR3 protein is one row after TCRdb ran MiXCR on the 5' RACE reads. The sample has around 370,000 distinct CDR3 sequences, under 25% seen once. Of note for this clonotype: Its antigen is still unknown.

Study-wide findings and caveats: Contracting clones from day 15 to 85 had balanced CD4/CD8; later expanders favoured CD4+. Contracting CD4+ clones were located mainly in CM and EM, and CD8+ clones in EMRA. A subset of responding clones appeared in pre-infection memory, suggesting cross-reactive memory joined.

CDR1 is LNHDA and CDR2 is SQIVND in the germline V gene (reference sequence). V lost 3 bases, J lost 6 bases, and 8 bases lay in between. The CDR3 loop spans 13 amino acids. The genes are TRBV19 and TRBJ2-2, with D hard to call. The sequencing sample was made of PBMCs or a T cell subset sorted from them (not recorded which). This TCR was sampled from an adult woman who had mild COVID-19 (a few samples of this study predate the infection). Cell type and time point are not known. CDR3 coding DNA: TGTGCCAGTAGTATTATGGGTTCCGGGGAGCTGTTTTTT. This codes for CASSIMGSGELFF.